This T cell receptor beta chain stems from a study of T cell responses to AZD1222 COVID-19 vaccine. This CDR3 is 13 amino acids long. Trimming pared 1 base from V and 3 bases from J, leaving 6 bases between. CDR1 MNHNS and CDR2 SASEGT come from the germline V gene. This clone has a single count. Some clones are missing from TCRdb's copy, which holds only in-frame ones; the method was immunoSEQ multiplex PCR. The data contain 70,000 to 75,000 clones, about 78% of them singletons. This receptor was obtained from an adult who received the AZD1222 COVID-19 vaccine. The V gene is TRBV6-1, the J gene TRBJ1-2; D uncertain. The input for sequencing was peripheral blood, taken 28 days after the second AZD1222 dose. In DNA form, the CDR3 reads TGTGCCAGCAGTGAAGGGGCCTACTATGGCTACACCTTC. Translated: CASSEGAYYGYTF.